The 4 T cell receptor beta chains in this list originate from one sample, sequenced in a study of blood T cell repertoires in COVID-19. Measured with immunoSEQ multiplex PCR; TCRdb has only the in-frame clones, and not every one. In the table there are about 130,000 clones, over 70% of which are singletons. The material sequenced was peripheral blood. Every receptor here comes from a man older than 75 with acute or convalescent COVID-19.

The genes are TRBV5-1 and TRBJ2-2; 12 bases map to TRBD2. Germline CDR1 SGHRS, CDR2 YFSETQ. Trimming removed 4 bases from V and 1 base from J; junction bases left unmatched: 11. The CDR3 runs to 19 residues. The CDR3 loop reads CASSTSPQGLAGNTGELFF. DNA for the CDR3: TGCGCCAGCAGCACCTCCCCACAGGGACTAGCGGGGAACACCGGGGAGCTGTTTTTT.

This clone was recorded a few times. The chain joins TRBV23-1 to TRBJ1-2; TRBD1 aligns across 10 bases. TRBV23-1 is an ORF for which the function is uncertain. With 4 bases clipped from V and 5 bases from J, the junction kept 10 bases outside the gene matches. The CDR3 loop spans 16 amino acids. This CDR3 reads CASSRRDRGLRYGYTF. CDR3 nucleotide sequence: TGCGCCAGCAGTCGTCGGGACAGGGGTTTAAGATATGGCTACACCTTC.

The rearrangement uses TRBV19 and TRBJ2-1; maybe TRBD1 (6 bases). Trimming shortened V by 6 bases and J by 9 bases, and 15 bases separated the two germline ends. Germline CDR1 is LNHDA and CDR2 is SQIVND (reference sequence). The CDR3 covers 13 residues. This chain's CDR3 is CASRRAGDFEQFF. The CDR3 coding sequence is TGTGCCAGTAGAAGGGCAGGGGATTTTGAGCAGTTCTTC. Drawing the rest from reference TRBV19 and TRBJ2-1, the complete variable domain is DGGITQSPKYLFRKEGQNVTLSCEQNLNHDAMYWYRQDPGQGLRLIYYSQIVNDFQKGDIAEGYSVSREKKESFPLTVTSAQKNPTAFYLCASRRAGDFEQFFGPGTRLTVL.

The chain employs TRBV19 and TRBJ1-4; D gene uncertain. Trimming removed 1 base at V and 14 bases at J, with 17 bases between. The CDR3 sequence is 14 residues long. Germline assignment: CDR1 LNHDA and CDR2 SQIVND (reference sequence). DNA of the CDR3: TGTGCCAGTAGTATAGTAAACGGCGCCAGCGGGCTGTTTTTT. It is translated as CASSIVNGASGLFF.